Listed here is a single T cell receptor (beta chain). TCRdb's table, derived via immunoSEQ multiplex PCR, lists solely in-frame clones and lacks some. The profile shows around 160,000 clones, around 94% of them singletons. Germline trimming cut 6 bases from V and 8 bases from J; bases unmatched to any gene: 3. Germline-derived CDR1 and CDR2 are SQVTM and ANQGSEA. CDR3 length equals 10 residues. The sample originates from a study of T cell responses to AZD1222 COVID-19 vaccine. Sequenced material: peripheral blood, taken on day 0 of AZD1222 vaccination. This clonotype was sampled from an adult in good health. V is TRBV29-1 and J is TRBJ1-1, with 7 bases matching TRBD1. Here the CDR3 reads CSVQTGEAFF. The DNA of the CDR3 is TGCAGCGTACAGACAGGGGAAGCTTTCTTT.